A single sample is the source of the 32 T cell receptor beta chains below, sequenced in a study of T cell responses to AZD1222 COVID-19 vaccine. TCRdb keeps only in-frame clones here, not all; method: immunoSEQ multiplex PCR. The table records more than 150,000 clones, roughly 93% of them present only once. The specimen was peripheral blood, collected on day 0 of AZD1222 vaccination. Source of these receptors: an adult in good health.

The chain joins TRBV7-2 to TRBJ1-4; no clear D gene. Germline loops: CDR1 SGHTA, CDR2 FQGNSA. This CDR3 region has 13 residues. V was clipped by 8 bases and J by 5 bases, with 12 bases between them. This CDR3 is CASGGIGNEKLFF. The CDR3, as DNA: TGTGCCAGCGGTGGTATAGGGAATGAAAAACTGTTTTTT.

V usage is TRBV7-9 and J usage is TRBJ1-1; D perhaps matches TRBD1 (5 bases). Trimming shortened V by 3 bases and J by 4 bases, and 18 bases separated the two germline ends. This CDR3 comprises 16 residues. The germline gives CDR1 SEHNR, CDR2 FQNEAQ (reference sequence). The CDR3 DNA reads TGTGCCAGCAGCTTGGGATCTCCAGGGTGGGGCACTGAAGCTTTCTTT. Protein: CASSLGSPGWGTEAFF.

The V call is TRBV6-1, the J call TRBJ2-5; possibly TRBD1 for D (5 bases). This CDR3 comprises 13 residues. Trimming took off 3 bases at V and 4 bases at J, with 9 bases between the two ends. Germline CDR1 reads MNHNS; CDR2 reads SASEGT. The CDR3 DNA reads TGTGCCAGCAGTGACGACAGAATAGAGACCCAGTACTTC. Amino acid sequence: CASSDDRIETQYF.

Here the CDR3 DNA reads TGTGCCAGCGAGGGGCCTGAGGCAGAGACCCAGTACTTC. It specifies CASEGPEAETQYF. The chain links TRBV3-1 (or the pseudogene TRBV3-2) to TRBJ2-5; D possibly matches TRBD1 or TRBD2 (5 bases each). Germline V gene sequence: CDR1 LGHDT, CDR2 YNNKEL (reference sequence). V lost 8 bases and J lost 4, with 14 bases in between. The CDR3 extends over 13 amino acids.

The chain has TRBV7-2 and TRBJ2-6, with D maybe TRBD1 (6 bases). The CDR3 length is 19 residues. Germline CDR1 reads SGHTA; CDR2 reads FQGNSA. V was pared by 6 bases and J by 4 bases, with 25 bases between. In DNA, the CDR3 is TGTGCCAGCAGGATACAGGGTTCAGATCGAAAAGGAGGGGCCAACGTCCTGACTTTC. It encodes CASRIQGSDRKGGANVLTF.

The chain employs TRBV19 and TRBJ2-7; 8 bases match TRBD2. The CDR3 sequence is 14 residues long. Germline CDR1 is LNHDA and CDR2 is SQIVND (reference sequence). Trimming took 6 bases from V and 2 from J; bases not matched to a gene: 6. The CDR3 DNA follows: TGTGCCAGTAGCTTAGCGGGGTTCGCCTACGAGCAGTACTTC. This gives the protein CASSLAGFAYEQYF.

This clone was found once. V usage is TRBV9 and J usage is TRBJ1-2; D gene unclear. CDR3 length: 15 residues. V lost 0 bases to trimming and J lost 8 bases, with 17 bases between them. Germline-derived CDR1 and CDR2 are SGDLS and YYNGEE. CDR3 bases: TGTGCCAGCAGCGTAGGTTTCGGGGTAAGCCTAGGCTACACCTTC. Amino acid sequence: CASSVGFGVSLGYTF.

The CDR3 DNA sequence: TGTGCCAGCTCACCACTTACATGGGGTCAGGGGGCGAGGAACTATGGCTACACCTTC. Its protein is CASSPLTWGQGARNYGYTF. The rearrangement joins TRBV18 to TRBJ1-2; 8 positions agree with TRBD1. Germline CDR1 KGHSH, CDR2 LQKENI. The CDR3 runs to 19 residues. The ends lost 1 base at V and 2 bases at J; junction bases unmatched: 15.

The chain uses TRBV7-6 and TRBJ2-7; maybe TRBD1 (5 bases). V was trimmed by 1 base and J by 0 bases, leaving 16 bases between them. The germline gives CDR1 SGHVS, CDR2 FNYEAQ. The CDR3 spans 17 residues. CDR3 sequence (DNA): TGTGCCAGCAGCTTAGGGGTCAGGGTTACTGGCTCCTACGAGCAGTACTTC. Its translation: CASSLGVRVTGSYEQYF.

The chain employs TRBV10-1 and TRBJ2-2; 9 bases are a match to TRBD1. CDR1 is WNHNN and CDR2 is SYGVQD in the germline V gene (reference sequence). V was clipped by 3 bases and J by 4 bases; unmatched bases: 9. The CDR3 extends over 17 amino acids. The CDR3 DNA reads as TGCGCCAGCAGTGACCGGGGACAGGGAATGGTCACCGGGGAGCTGTTTTTT. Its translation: CASSDRGQGMVTGELFF.

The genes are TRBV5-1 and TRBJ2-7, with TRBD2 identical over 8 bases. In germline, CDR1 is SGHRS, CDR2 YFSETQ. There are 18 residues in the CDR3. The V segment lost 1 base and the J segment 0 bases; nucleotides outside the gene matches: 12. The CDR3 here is CASSLSPPSSGGSYEQYF. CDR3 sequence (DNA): TGCGCCAGCAGCTTGTCTCCCCCTAGCAGCGGGGGCTCCTACGAGCAGTACTTC.

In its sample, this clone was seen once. The CDR3 DNA follows: TGTGCCATCAGTCACGGGACAGGGGTCATGAACACTGAAGCTTTCTTT. Protein sequence: CAISHGTGVMNTEAFF. The J gene is TRBJ1-1, the V gene TRBV10-3, with 10 bases lining up with TRBD1. Germline V gives CDR1 ENHRY, CDR2 SYGVKD. The CDR3 runs to 16 residues. The junction had 6 bases not matched to a gene; V was cut back by 5 bases and J by 0 bases.

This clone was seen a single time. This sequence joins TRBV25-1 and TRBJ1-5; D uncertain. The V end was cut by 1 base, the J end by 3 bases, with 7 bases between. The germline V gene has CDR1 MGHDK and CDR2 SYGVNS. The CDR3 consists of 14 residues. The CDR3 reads CASSEFRVNQPQHF. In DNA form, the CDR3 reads TGTGCCAGCAGTGAATTTAGGGTCAATCAGCCCCAGCATTTT. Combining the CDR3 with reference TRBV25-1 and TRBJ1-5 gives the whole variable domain EADIYQTPRYLVIGTGKKITLECSQTMGHDKMYWYQQDPGMELHLIHYSYGVNSTEKGDLSSESTVSRIRTEHFPLTLESARPSHTSQYLCASSEFRVNQPQHFGDGTRLSIL.

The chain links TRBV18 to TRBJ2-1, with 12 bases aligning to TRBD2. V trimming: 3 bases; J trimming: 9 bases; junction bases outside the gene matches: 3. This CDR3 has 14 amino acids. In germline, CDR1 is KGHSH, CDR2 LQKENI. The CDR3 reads CASSPGTSGFEQFF. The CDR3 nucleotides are TGTGCCAGCTCACCCGGGACTAGCGGGTTTGAGCAGTTCTTC. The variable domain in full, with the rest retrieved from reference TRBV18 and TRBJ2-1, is NAGVMQNPRHLVRRRGQEARLRCSPMKGHSHVYWYRQLPEEGLKFMVYLQKENIIDESGMPKERFSAEFPKEGPSILRIQQVVRGDSAAYFCASSPGTSGFEQFFGPGTRLTVL.

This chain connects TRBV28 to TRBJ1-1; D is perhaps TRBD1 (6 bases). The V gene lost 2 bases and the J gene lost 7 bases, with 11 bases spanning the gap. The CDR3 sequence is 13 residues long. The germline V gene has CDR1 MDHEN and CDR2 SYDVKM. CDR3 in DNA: TGTGCCAGCAGTTTACAACAGGGTGTTGAAGCTTTCTTT. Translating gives CASSLQQGVEAFF. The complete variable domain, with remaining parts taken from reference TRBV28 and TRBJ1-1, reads DVKVTQSSRYLVKRTGEKVFLECVQDMDHENMFWYRQDPGLGLRLIYFSYDVKMKEKGDIPEGYSVSREKKERFSLILESASTNQTSMYLCASSLQQGVEAFFGQGTRLTVV.

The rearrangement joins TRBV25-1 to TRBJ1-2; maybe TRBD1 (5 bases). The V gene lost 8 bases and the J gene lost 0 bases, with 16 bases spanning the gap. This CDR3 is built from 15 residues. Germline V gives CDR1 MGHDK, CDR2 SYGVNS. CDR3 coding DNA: TGTGCCAGCTCCCTTCCCGGGGCTACTAACTATGGCTACACCTTC. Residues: CASSLPGATNYGYTF.

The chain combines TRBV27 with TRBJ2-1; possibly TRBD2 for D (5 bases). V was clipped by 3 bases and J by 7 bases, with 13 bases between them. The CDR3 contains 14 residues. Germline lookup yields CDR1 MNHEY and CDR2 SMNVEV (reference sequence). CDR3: CASSLRLPGNEQFF. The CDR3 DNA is TGTGCCAGCAGTTTGAGGCTTCCGGGGAATGAGCAGTTCTTC.

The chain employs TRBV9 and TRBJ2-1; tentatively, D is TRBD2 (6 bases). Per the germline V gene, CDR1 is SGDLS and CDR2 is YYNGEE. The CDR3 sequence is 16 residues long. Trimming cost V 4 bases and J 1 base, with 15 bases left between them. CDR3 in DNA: TGTGCCAGCAGCCGGGCACCGGGGGTATCCTACAATGAGCAGTTCTTC. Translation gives CASSRAPGVSYNEQFF.

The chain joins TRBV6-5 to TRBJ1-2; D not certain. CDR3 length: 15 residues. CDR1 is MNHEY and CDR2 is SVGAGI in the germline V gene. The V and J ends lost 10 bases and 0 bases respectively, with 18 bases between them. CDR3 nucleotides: TGTGCCACCAAAGCGACCTTTGGAACTAACTATGGCTACACCTTC. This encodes CATKATFGTNYGYTF.

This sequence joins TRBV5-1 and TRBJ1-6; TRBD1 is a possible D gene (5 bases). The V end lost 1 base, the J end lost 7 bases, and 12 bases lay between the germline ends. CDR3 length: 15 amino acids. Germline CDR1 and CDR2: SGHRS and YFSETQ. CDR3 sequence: CASSLSAGRNSPLHF. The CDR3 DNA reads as TGCGCCAGCAGCTTGAGCGCAGGGCGGAATTCACCCCTCCACTTT.

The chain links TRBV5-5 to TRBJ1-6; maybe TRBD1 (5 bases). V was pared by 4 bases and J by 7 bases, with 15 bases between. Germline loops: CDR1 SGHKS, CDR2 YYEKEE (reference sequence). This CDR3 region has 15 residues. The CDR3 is CASSPQRGANSPLHF. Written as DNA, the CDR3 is TGTGCCAGCAGCCCTCAGCGGGGCGCGAATTCACCCCTCCACTTT.

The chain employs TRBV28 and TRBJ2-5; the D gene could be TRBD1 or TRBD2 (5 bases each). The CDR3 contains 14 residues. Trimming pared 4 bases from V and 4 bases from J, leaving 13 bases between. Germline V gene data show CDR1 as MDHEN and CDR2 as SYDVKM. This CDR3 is CASSYGTLRETQYF. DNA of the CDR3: TGTGCCAGCAGTTATGGGACCCTGCGAGAGACCCAGTACTTC. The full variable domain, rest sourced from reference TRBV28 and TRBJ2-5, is DVKVTQSSRYLVKRTGEKVFLECVQDMDHENMFWYRQDPGLGLRLIYFSYDVKMKEKGDIPEGYSVSREKKERFSLILESASTNQTSMYLCASSYGTLRETQYFGPGTRLLVL.

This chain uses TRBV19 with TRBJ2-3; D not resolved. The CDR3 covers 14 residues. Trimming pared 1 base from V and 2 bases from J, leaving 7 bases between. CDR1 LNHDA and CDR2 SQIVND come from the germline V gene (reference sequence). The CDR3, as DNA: TGTGCCAGTAGTATAGGGACCACCACAGATACGCAGTATTTT. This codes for CASSIGTTTDTQYF.

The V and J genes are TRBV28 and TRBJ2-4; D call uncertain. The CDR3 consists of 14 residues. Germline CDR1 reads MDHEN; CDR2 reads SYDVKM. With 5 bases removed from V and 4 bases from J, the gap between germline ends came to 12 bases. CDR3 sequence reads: CASSPQRTKNIQYF. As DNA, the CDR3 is TGTGCCAGCAGTCCGCAAAGAACAAAAAACATTCAGTACTTC.

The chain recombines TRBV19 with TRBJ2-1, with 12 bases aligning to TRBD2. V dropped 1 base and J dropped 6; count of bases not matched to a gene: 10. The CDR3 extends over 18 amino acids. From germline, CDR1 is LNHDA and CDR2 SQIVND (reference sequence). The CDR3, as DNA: TGTGCCAGTAGTATAGCGAGTAGGGGACTAGCGGGCAGCAATGAGCAGTTCTTC. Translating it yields CASSIASRGLAGSNEQFF.

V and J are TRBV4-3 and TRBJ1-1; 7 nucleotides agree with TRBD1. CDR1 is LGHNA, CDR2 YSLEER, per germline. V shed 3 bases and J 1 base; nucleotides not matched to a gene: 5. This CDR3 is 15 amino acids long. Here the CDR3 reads CASSQGQSSNTEAFF. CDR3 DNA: TGCGCCAGCAGCCAGGGACAGTCGTCGAACACTGAAGCTTTCTTT.

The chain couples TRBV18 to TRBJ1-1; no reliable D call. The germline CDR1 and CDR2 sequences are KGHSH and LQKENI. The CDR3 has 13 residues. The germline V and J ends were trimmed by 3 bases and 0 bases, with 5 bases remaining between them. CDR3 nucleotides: TGTGCCAGCTCACCCGATCTGAACACTGAAGCTTTCTTT. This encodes CASSPDLNTEAFF.

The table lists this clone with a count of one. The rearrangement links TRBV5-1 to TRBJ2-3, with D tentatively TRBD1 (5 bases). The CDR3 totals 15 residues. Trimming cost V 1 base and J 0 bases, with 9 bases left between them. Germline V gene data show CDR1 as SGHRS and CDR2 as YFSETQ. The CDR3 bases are TGCGCCAGCAGCTTGTTTCAGGGTAGCACAGATACGCAGTATTTT. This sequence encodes CASSLFQGSTDTQYF.

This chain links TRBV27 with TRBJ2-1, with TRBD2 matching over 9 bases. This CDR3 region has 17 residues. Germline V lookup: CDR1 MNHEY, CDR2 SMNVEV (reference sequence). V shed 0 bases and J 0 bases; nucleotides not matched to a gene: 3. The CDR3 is CASSLSGLASSYNEQFF. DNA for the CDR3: TGTGCCAGCAGTTTATCTGGACTAGCGAGCTCCTACAATGAGCAGTTCTTC.

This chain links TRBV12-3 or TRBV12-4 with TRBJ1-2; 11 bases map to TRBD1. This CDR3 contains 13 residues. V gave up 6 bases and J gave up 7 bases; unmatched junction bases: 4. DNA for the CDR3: TGTGCCAGCAGCCGGGACAGGGGGACTGGCTACACCTTC. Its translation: CASSRDRGTGYTF.

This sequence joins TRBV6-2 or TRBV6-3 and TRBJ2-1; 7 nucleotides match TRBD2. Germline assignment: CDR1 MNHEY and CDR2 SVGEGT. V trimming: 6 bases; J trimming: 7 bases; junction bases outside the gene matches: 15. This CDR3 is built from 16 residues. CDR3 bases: TGTGCCAGCAGCCACGAGACGACTAGCTGGTATAATGAGCAGTTCTTC. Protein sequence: CASSHETTSWYNEQFF.

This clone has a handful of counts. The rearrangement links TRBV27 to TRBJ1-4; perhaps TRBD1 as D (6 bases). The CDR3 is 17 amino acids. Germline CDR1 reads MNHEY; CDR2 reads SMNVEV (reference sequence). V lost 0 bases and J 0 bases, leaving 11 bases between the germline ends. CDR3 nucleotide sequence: TGTGCCAGCAGTTTATCGATAGGGGGGGCAACTAATGAAAAACTGTTTTTT. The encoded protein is CASSLSIGGATNEKLFF.